This entry lists 22 T cell receptor beta chains sequenced from one sample in a study of CD8 T cells in ankylosing spondylitis. TCRdb called the 5' RACE reads again in MiXCR, with one record for every CDR3 protein. Of 150,000 to 200,000 distinct CDR3 sequences in the sample, around 32% were seen once. What was sequenced was synovial fluid, either unsorted or a sorted T cell fraction (not recorded which). Source of these receptors: a male donor with ankylosing spondylitis.

The genes are TRBV2 and TRBJ1-5; 12 positions match TRBD1. Germline V CDR1 and CDR2: SNHLY, FYNNEI. The CDR3 runs 15 residues. V trimming: 6 bases; J trimming: 6 bases; junction bases outside the gene matches: 6. The CDR3 DNA follows: TGTGCCAGCAGGACCGGGACAGGGGGCGGTCAGCCCCAGCATTTT. This gives the protein CASRTGTGGGQPQHF.

The chain employs TRBV29-1 and TRBJ2-7; TRBD1 is a possible D gene (6 bases). The V and J ends lost 1 base and 3 bases respectively, with 10 bases between them. This CDR3 contains 13 residues. Germline CDR1 SQVTM, CDR2 ANQGSEA. Here the CDR3 DNA reads TGCAGCGTTGAAGTCGGCAGGGGCTACGAGCAGTACTTC. This encodes CSVEVGRGYEQYF.

This clonotype was counted at least ten times. The V and J genes are TRBV20-1 and TRBJ2-7; D is perhaps TRBD2 (6 bases). This CDR3 has 13 amino acids. The V gene's germline CDR1 is DFQATT and CDR2 SNEGSKA (reference sequence). Trimming cost V 7 bases and J 6 bases, with 19 bases left between them. This CDR3 is CSGRGRNGIEQYF. For the CDR3, the DNA is TGCAGTGGGAGGGGCAGGAACGGCATCGAGCAGTACTTC.

This clonotype was detected many times. This chain uses TRBV2 with TRBJ2-2; D might be TRBD2 (6 bases). V was clipped by 6 bases and J by 0 bases, with 8 bases between them. Germline V gene sequence: CDR1 SNHLY, CDR2 FYNNEI. CDR3 size: 14 residues. The CDR3 coding sequence is TGTGCCAGCAGGGGACTCACGAACACCGGGGAGCTGTTTTTT. Protein sequence: CASRGLTNTGELFF.

CDR3 amino acids: CASNPGTNTEAFF. CDR3 DNA: TGTGCCAGCAACCCCGGGACGAACACTGAAGCTTTCTTT. The chain combines TRBV12-3 or TRBV12-4 with TRBJ1-1; weak D call: TRBD1 (5 bases). The CDR3 covers 13 residues. Trimming stripped 7 bases from V and 1 base from J, with 10 bases between.

This clonotype was detected only a few times. The rearrangement joins TRBV20-1 to TRBJ1-4; D ambiguous. Deletions cut 7 bases from V and 4 bases from J, with 19 bases between. Looked up from germline, CDR1 is DFQATT and CDR2 is SNEGSKA (reference sequence). The CDR3 contains 15 residues. The CDR3 DNA reads as TGCAGTGTCCCATTGGACCCGGACGGTAATGAAAAACTGTTTTTT. Translated, it gives CSVPLDPDGNEKLFF.

This chain joins TRBV13 and TRBJ1-1; the D gene is possibly TRBD1 (6 bases). The germline V and J ends were trimmed by 5 bases and 1 base, with 14 bases remaining between them. The CDR3 is made up of 15 amino acids. The germline CDR1 and CDR2 sequences are PRHDT and FYEKMQ (reference sequence). CDR3 sequence reads: CASSPDRWTNTEAFF. CDR3 in DNA: TGTGCCAGCAGCCCCGACAGGTGGACGAACACTGAAGCTTTCTTT.

The J gene is TRBJ1-2, the V gene TRBV24-1, with D tentatively TRBD1 (5 bases). Germline-derived CDR1 and CDR2 are KGHDR and SFDVKD. Trimming cost V 5 bases and J 8 bases, with 14 bases left between them. This CDR3 contains 13 residues. CDR3 sequence (DNA): TGTGCCACCAGTGTGGGGGTAATGACGGGCTACACCTTC. Protein product: CATSVGVMTGYTF.

This clonotype was seen many times. The rearrangement links TRBV6-5 to TRBJ1-5, with TRBD1 as a possible D gene (5 bases). The CDR3 sequence is 14 residues long. V lost 0 bases to trimming and J lost 4 bases, with 7 bases between them. Germline V gives CDR1 MNHEY, CDR2 SVGAGI. CDR3 sequence: CASSYSWTNQPQHF. For the CDR3, the DNA is TGTGCCAGCAGTTACTCCTGGACAAATCAGCCCCAGCATTTT.

The CDR3 region has the DNA TGCAGTGCTAGCTCACCGGGGGACTATGGCTACACCTTC. This sequence encodes CSASSPGDYGYTF. V gene TRBV20-1 combines with J gene TRBJ1-2; perhaps TRBD1 as D (5 bases). The CDR3 is made up of 13 amino acids. The ends were cut back, 3 bases at V and 3 bases at J, with 11 bases in the middle. CDR1 is DFQATT, CDR2 SNEGSKA, per germline (reference sequence).

The sample holds a few counts of this clonotype. The rearrangement uses TRBV7-9 and TRBJ1-4; 9 positions agree with TRBD1. CDR3 length: 16 residues. Germline assignment: CDR1 SEHNR and CDR2 FQNEAQ (reference sequence). J gave up 4 bases and V 5 bases, and 8 bases lay outside the gene matches. CDR3 coding DNA: TGTGCCAGCAGCGCGTACAGGGGGCAAGTTAATGAAAAACTGTTTTTT. Its protein is CASSAYRGQVNEKLFF. Based on the CDR3 plus reference TRBV7-9 and TRBJ1-4, the full variable domain is DTGVSQNPRHKITKRGQNVTFRCDPISEHNRLYWYRQTLGQGPEFLTYFQNEAQLEKSRLLSDRFSAERPKGSFSTLEIQRTEQGDSAMYLCASSAYRGQVNEKLFFGSGTQLSVL.

V usage is TRBV7-3 and J usage is TRBJ2-1; TRBD2 agrees at 9 bases. The J segment lost 4 bases and the V segment lost 5 bases, leaving 12 bases of the junction unmatched. The germline CDR1 and CDR2 sequences are SGHTA and FQGTGA. This CDR3 is built from 17 residues. CDR3 nucleotides: TGTGCCAGCAGCCGGATTGGCGGGGGGGCGAAGTACAATGAGCAGTTCTTC. Amino acids: CASSRIGGGAKYNEQFF.

This clonotype was seen at least ten times. The chain couples TRBV25-1 to TRBJ2-5, with 7 bases aligning to TRBD2. V lost 5 bases, J lost 0 bases, and 6 bases stayed unmatched. The length of the CDR3 is 15 residues. Germline CDR1 is MGHDK and CDR2 is SYGVNS. CDR3 loop: CASSSTSRYQETQYF. CDR3 bases: TGTGCCAGCAGTTCGACTAGCAGATACCAAGAGACCCAGTACTTC.

This clonotype appeared a single time. V gene TRBV14 combines with J gene TRBJ2-7; 8 positions agree with TRBD2. CDR1 is SGHDN and CDR2 is FVKESK in the germline V gene. This CDR3 region has 15 residues. The ends lost 3 bases at V and 2 bases at J; junction bases unmatched: 6. The DNA of the CDR3 is TGTGCCAGCAGCCAGAGCGGGGGAGCTACCTACGAGCAGTACTTC. It specifies CASSQSGGATYEQYF.

In this sample, this clonotype turned up many times. CDR3 DNA sequence: TGTGCCAGCAGCTTAAAGATAGCGGCTTACAATGAGCAGTTCTTC. It specifies CASSLKIAAYNEQFF. The chain employs TRBV11-1 and TRBJ2-1; possibly TRBD2 for D (6 bases). Germline values: CDR1 SGHAT, CDR2 FQDESV (reference sequence). The CDR3 consists of 15 residues. Trimming removed 2 bases at V and 4 bases at J, with 12 bases between.

This clonotype has more than one count but fewer than ten. This sequence joins TRBV27 and TRBJ2-1; possible D gene TRBD1, 5 bases. Germline loops: CDR1 MNHEY, CDR2 SMNVEV (reference sequence). The CDR3 is 15 amino acids. V was trimmed by 0 bases and J by 9 bases, leaving 15 bases between them. CDR3 DNA: TGTGCCAGCAGTTTATCCCCCCAGGGAAAGGTTGAGCAGTTCTTC. Translation: CASSLSPQGKVEQFF.

This chain joins TRBV28 and TRBJ1-2; TRBD1 matches at 11 bases. This CDR3 is built from 15 residues. With 5 bases clipped from V and 2 bases from J, the junction kept 4 bases outside the gene matches. CDR1 is MDHEN, CDR2 SYDVKM, per germline. The CDR3 bases are TGTGCCAGCAGTCCAGGGACAGGGGGGAACTATGGCTACACCTTC. Amino acid sequence: CASSPGTGGNYGYTF.

The V and J genes are TRBV3-1 and TRBJ2-3; 7 positions match TRBD1. Trimming took 1 base from V and 0 from J; bases not matched to a gene: 1. The CDR3 is 15 residues long. Germline-derived CDR1 and CDR2 are LGHDT and YNNKEL (reference sequence). CDR3 loop: CASSQVTGSTDTQYF. CDR3 DNA sequence: TGTGCCAGCAGCCAAGTGACAGGGAGCACAGATACGCAGTATTTT.

V usage is TRBV20-1 and J usage is TRBJ2-7, with 8 bases matching TRBD2. CDR3 length equals 13 residues. In germline, CDR1 is DFQATT, CDR2 SNEGSKA (reference sequence). The V and J ends lost 8 bases and 0 bases, in that order; junction bases with no gene match: 6. The CDR3 region has the DNA TGCAGTCCCGGGACTAGAAGCTCCTACGAGCAGTACTTC. Translating it yields CSPGTRSSYEQYF.

The sample holds many counts of this clonotype. The chain employs TRBV5-8 and TRBJ1-2, with 8 bases matching TRBD1. The trim removed 4 bases at V and 3 bases at J, leaving 2 bases unmatched. Germline V gives CDR1 SGHTS, CDR2 YDEGEE. The CDR3 contains 13 residues. The CDR3 is CASSMDRDYGYTF. The DNA of the CDR3 is TGTGCCAGCAGCATGGACAGGGACTATGGCTACACCTTC.

Points on this clonotype: This may stem from a read error, because a much larger clone lies one nucleotide away. V usage is TRBV7-9 and J usage is TRBJ1-4; TRBD1 agrees at 10 bases. CDR3 length: 14 amino acids. CDR1 is SEHNR and CDR2 is FQNEAQ in the germline V gene (reference sequence). Losses at the gene ends were 10 bases for V and 4 bases for J; bases not matched to a gene: 6. CDR3 in DNA: TGTGCCATCAGTCGGACAGGGGGTAATGAAAAACTGTTTTTT. This sequence encodes CAISRTGGNEKLFF.

The chain is built from TRBV5-1 and TRBJ2-1; 7 bases agree with TRBD2. Trimming removed 4 bases from V and 8 bases from J; junction bases left unmatched: 12. The V gene's germline CDR1 is SGHRS and CDR2 YFSETQ. This CDR3 contains 15 residues. The CDR3 DNA reads TGCGCCAGCAGCAACCGGGACTGGGGGAGGGATGAGCAGTTCTTC. Its protein is CASSNRDWGRDEQFF.